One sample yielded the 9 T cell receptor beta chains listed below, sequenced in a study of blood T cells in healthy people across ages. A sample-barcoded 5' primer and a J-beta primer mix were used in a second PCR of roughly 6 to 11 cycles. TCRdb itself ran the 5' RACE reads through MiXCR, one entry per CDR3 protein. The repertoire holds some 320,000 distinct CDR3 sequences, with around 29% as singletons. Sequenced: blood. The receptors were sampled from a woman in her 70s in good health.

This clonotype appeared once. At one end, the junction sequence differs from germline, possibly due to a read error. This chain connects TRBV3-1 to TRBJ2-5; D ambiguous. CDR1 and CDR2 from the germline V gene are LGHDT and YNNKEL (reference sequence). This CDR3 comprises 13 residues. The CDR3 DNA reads TGTGCCAGCAGCCAAGCCAATTCGGAGACCCCGTACTTC. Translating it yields CASSQANSETPYF.

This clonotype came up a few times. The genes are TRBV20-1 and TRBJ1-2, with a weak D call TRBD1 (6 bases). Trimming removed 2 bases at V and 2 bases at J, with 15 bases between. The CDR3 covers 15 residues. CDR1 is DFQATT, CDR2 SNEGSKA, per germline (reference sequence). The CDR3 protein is CSARQGQLGNYGYTF. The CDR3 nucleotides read TGCAGTGCTAGACAAGGACAGCTGGGGAACTATGGCTACACCTTC.

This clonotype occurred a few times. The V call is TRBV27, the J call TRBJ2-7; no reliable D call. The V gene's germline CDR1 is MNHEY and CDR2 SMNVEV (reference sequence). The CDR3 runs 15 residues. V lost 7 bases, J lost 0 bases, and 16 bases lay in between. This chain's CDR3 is CASTNLVGSSYEQYF. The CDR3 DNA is TGTGCCAGCACCAACCTGGTCGGCAGCTCCTACGAGCAGTACTTC.

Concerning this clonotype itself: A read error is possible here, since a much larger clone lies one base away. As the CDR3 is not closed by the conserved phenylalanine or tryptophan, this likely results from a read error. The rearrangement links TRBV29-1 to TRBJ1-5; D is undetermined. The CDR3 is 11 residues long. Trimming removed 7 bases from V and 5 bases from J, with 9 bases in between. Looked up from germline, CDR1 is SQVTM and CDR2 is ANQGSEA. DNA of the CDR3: TGCAGCGCGGGAGAGGATCAGCCCCAGCATCTT. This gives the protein CSAGEDQPQHL.

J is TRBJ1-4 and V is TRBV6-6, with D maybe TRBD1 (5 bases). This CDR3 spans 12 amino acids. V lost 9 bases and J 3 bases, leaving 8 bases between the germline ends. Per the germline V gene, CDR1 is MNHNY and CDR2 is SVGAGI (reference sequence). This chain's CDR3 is CASDSPNEKLFF. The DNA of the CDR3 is TGTGCCAGTGACAGTCCTAATGAAAAACTGTTTTTT.

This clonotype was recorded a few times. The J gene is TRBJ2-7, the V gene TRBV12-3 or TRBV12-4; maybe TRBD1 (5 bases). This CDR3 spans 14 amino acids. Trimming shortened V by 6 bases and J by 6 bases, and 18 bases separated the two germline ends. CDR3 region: CASRLSTVLSEQYF. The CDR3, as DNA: TGTGCCAGCAGGCTATCGACAGTGCTGTCCGAGCAGTACTTC.

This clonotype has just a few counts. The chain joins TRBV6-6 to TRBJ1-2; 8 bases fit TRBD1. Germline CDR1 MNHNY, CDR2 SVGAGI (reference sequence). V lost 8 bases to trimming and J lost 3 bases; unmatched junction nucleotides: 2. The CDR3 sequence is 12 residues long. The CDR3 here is CASQTGDYGYTF. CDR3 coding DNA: TGTGCCAGCCAGACAGGGGACTATGGCTACACCTTC.

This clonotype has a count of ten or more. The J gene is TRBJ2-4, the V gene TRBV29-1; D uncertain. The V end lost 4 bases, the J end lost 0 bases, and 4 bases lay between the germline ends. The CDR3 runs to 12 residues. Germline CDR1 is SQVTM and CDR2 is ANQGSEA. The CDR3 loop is CSVGIAKNIQYF. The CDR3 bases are TGCAGCGTTGGTATAGCCAAAAACATTCAGTACTTC.

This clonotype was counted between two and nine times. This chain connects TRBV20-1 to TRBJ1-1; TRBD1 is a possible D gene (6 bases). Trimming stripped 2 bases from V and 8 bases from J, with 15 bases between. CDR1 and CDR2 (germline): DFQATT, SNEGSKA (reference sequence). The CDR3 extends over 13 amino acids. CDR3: CSARIQGKQEAFF. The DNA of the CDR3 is TGCAGTGCTAGAATACAGGGAAAGCAAGAAGCTTTCTTT.